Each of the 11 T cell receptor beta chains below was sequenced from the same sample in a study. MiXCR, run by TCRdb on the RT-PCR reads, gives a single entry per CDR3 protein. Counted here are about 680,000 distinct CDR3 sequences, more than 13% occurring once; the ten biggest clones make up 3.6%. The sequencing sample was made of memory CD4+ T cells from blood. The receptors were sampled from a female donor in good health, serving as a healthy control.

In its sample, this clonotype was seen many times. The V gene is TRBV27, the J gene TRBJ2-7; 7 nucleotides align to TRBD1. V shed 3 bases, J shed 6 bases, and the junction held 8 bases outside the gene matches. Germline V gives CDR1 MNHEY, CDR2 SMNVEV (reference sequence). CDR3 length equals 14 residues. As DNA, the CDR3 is TGTGCCAGCAGTTTTTTTGCCAGGGGGACCGAGCAGTACTTC. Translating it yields CASSFFARGTEQYF.

The CDR3 nucleotides are TGCAGTGCAACGGGACAGGGTAGCTATGGCTACACCTTC. This codes for CSATGQGSYGYTF. The rearrangement uses TRBV20-1 and TRBJ1-2; the match to TRBD1 covers 9 bases. CDR1 is DFQATT and CDR2 is SNEGSKA in the germline V gene (reference sequence). The trim removed 6 bases at V and 4 bases at J, leaving 6 bases unmatched. This CDR3 comprises 13 residues.

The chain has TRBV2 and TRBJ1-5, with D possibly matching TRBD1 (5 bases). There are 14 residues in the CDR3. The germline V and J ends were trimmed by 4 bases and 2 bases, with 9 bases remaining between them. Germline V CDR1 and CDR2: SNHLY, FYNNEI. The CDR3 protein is CASSGDGRNQPQHF. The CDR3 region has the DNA TGTGCCAGCAGTGGGGACGGACGCAATCAGCCCCAGCATTTT.

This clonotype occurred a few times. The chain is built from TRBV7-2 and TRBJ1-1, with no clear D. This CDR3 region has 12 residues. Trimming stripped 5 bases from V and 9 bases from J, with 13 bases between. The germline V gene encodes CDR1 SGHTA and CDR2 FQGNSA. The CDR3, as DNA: TGTGCCAGCAGCCCAACGCGGGCGAAAGCTTTCTTT. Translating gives CASSPTRAKAFF.

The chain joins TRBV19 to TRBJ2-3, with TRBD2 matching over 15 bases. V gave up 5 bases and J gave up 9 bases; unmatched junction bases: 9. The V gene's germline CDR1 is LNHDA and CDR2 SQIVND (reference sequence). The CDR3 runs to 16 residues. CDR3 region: CASSGWTSGRAETQYF. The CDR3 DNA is TGTGCCAGTAGTGGATGGACTAGCGGGAGGGCCGAGACGCAGTATTTT. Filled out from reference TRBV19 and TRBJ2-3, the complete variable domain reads DGGITQSPKYLFRKEGQNVTLSCEQNLNHDAMYWYRQDPGQGLRLIYYSQIVNDFQKGDIAEGYSVSREKKESFPLTVTSAQKNPTAFYLCASSGWTSGRAETQYFGPGTRLTVL.

CDR3 DNA: TGTGCCAGCAGTTACCCCCGGGATTTCTACAATGAGCAGTTCTTC. It translates to CASSYPRDFYNEQFF. The chain has TRBV28 and TRBJ2-1; D might be TRBD2 (5 bases). CDR3 length: 15 residues. V was shortened by 4 bases and J by 3 bases, with 13 bases between the two germline ends. Per the germline V gene, CDR1 is MDHEN and CDR2 is SYDVKM.

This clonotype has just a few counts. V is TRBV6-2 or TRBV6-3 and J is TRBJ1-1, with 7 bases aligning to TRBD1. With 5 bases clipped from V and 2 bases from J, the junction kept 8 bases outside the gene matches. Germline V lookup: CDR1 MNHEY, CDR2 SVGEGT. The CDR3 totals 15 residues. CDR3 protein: CASSTRDSPNTEAFF. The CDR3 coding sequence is TGTGCCAGCAGTACCCGGGACAGCCCCAACACTGAAGCTTTCTTT.

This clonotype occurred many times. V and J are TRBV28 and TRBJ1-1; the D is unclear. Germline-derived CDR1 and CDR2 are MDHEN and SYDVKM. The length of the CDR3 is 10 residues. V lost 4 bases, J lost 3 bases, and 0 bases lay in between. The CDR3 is CASSYTEAFF. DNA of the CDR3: TGTGCCAGCAGTTACACTGAAGCTTTCTTT. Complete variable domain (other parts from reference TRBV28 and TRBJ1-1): DVKVTQSSRYLVKRTGEKVFLECVQDMDHENMFWYRQDPGLGLRLIYFSYDVKMKEKGDIPEGYSVSREKKERFSLILESASTNQTSMYLCASSYTEAFFGQGTRLTVV.

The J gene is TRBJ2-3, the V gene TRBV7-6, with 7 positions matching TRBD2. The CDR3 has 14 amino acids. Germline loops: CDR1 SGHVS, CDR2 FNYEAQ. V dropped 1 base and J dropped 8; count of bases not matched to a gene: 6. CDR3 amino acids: CASSLDEGGSTQYF. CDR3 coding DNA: TGTGCCAGCAGCTTAGATGAGGGCGGGAGTACGCAGTATTTT.

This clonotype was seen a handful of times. CDR3 nucleotide sequence: TGTGCCACCAGTGACCCAGGACAGGAAGCTTTCTTT. It yields the protein CATSDPGQEAFF. This rearrangement joins TRBV24-1 to TRBJ1-1; TRBD1 might be the D (6 bases). Looked up from germline, CDR1 is KGHDR and CDR2 is SFDVKD. V lost 4 bases, J lost 8 bases, and 10 bases lay in between. The CDR3 contains 12 residues.

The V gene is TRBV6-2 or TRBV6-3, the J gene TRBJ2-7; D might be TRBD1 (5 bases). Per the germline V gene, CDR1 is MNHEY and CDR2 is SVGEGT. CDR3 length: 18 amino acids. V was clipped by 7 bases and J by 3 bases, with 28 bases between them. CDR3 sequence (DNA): TGTGCCAGCAAATCTCAGCCCGGATCAGGGTCCCCCTACTACGAGCAGTACTTC. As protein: CASKSQPGSGSPYYEQYF.